The clone carrying this T cell receptor beta chain was observed a handful of times. Antigen unknown. The record originates from a study of T cells in Graves' hyperthyroidism and ophthalmopathy. Newly diagnosed hyperthyroidism, duration under 2 months, in patients aged 18 to 65. CDR1 and CDR2 (germline): MNHNS, SASEGT. The CDR3 consists of 15 residues. V was cut by 6 bases and J by 0 bases, with 12 bases left in between. Study-wide points: Separation of ophthalmopathy from stable hyperthyroidism was achieved by a 13 V-J model.

RNA transcripts provided the source from which TCR beta CDR3 regions were amplified. The study used the HTBI primer set for a first-round RT-PCR of the TCR CDR3. MiXCR was run by TCRdb on the multiplex PCR reads, yielding one entry per CDR3 protein. The repertoire has approximately 560,000 distinct CDR3 sequences, more than 15% of them found once; the top ten carry around 7.3%. This receptor was obtained from a woman aged 30 to 39 with Graves' hyperthyroidism. The chain joins TRBV6-1 to TRBJ2-1; D is uncertain. The sequenced sample consisted of blood. CDR3 coding DNA: TGTGCCAGCAGGGGATGGAAGAGCTCCTACAATGAGCAGTTCTTC. It encodes CASRGWKSSYNEQFF.